Below are 6 T cell receptor beta chains sequenced from a single sample in a study of T-cell memory formation after mild COVID-19. MiXCR was run by TCRdb on the 5' RACE reads, yielding one entry per CDR3 protein. The sample has 250,000 to 350,000 distinct CDR3 sequences; approximately 16% are singletons. Specimen: PBMCs or a T cell subset sorted from them (not recorded which). Receptors originate from a man younger than 35 who had mild COVID-19 (a few samples of this study predate the infection). Cell type and time point are not known.

V usage is TRBV5-1 and J usage is TRBJ2-5; tentatively, D is TRBD1 or TRBD2 (5 bases each). CDR3 size: 14 residues. In germline, CDR1 is SGHRS, CDR2 YFSETQ. Deletions cut 4 bases from V and 2 bases from J, with 12 bases between. CDR3 nucleotide sequence: TGCGCCAGCAGCCCACCGGGACGGCAAGAGACCCAGTACTTC. Its translation is CASSPPGRQETQYF. The full variable domain, with the rest looked up from reference TRBV5-1 and TRBJ2-5, is KAGVTQTPRYLIKTRGQQVTLSCSPISGHRSVSWYQQTPGQGLQFLFEYFSETQRNKGNFPGRFSGRQFSNSRSEMNVSTLELGDSALYLCASSPPGRQETQYFGPGTRLLVL.

This clonotype was seen a handful of times. The V and J genes are TRBV2 and TRBJ1-2; D is ambiguous. V gave up 0 bases and J gave up 7 bases, with 15 bases separating them. Looked up from germline, CDR1 is SNHLY and CDR2 is FYNNEI. This CDR3 is built from 15 residues. The CDR3 spells CASSEAGGRLGGYTF. The CDR3 nucleotides are TGTGCCAGCAGTGAAGCGGGAGGACGGCTCGGTGGCTACACCTTC.

Here the CDR3 reads CASGNHRGANTGELFF. In DNA form, the CDR3 reads TGTGCTAGTGGCAACCACCGGGGTGCGAACACCGGGGAGCTGTTTTTT. The rearrangement joins TRBV12-5 to TRBJ2-2; the D gene is possibly TRBD2 (5 bases). Trimming left V 6 bases short and J 0 bases short, with 14 bases between. Germline assignment: CDR1 LGHNT and CDR2 FRNRAP. The CDR3 runs 16 residues.

This clonotype was seen repeatedly, ten times or more. The rearrangement links TRBV20-1 to TRBJ2-7; D is possibly TRBD2 (6 bases). Germline values: CDR1 DFQATT, CDR2 SNEGSKA (reference sequence). This CDR3 has 13 residues. V lost 7 bases, J lost 4 bases, and 17 bases lay in between. The CDR3 is CSVRGGDLYEQYF. Here the CDR3 DNA reads TGCAGTGTGAGAGGCGGGGATCTATACGAGCAGTACTTC.

There are many counts of this clonotype. The chain is built from TRBV5-1 and TRBJ2-1; possibly TRBD1 for D (7 bases). Trimming removed 4 bases at V and 3 bases at J, with 17 bases between. This CDR3 is built from 16 residues. The V gene's germline CDR1 is SGHRS and CDR2 YFSETQ. The CDR3 loop reads CASSRGGQADYNEQFF. CDR3 nucleotide sequence: TGCGCCAGCAGCCGGGGAGGACAGGCCGACTACAATGAGCAGTTCTTC.

This sequence joins TRBV7-6 and TRBJ2-5; 7 bases are a match to TRBD2. Germline assignment: CDR1 SGHVS and CDR2 FNYEAQ. Germline trimming cut 1 base from V and 8 bases from J; bases unmatched to any gene: 10. The CDR3 has 15 residues. This CDR3 reads CASSLGASGQLTQYF. CDR3 DNA: TGTGCCAGCAGCTTAGGAGCTAGCGGTCAGCTTACCCAGTACTTC. Using reference TRBV7-6 and TRBJ2-5 for the parts outside the CDR3, the full variable domain is GAGVSQSPRYKVTKRGQDVALRCDPISGHVSLYWYRQALGQGPEFLTYFNYEAQQDKSGLPNDRFSAERPEGSISTLTIQRTEQRDSAMYRCASSLGASGQLTQYFGPGTRLLVL.